This is a list of T cell receptor beta chains from one sample in a study of beta chain features in type 1 diabetes. Only in-frame clones appear in the TCRdb table, and some are missing; sequencing was by immunoSEQ multiplex PCR. Here the sample spans about 340,000 clones, around 9.7% being singletons. The sequencing sample was made of central memory CD4+ T cells from blood. These receptors came from a young man with type 1 diabetes. Each CDR3 is given with its conserved first and last residue. A D gene is named only where the DNA matches it firmly. The size entry is marked missing in some rows and otherwise reads once, few, many or a size class.

cdr3_length: 15; d_call: -; clone_size: few; v_call: TRBV6-5; j_call: TRBJ2-1; cdr3_nt: TGTGCCAGCACCACAAGGGATGGGGCCTACAATGAGCAGTTCTTC; cdr3_aa: CASTTRDGAYNEQFF
cdr3_length: 13; d_call: TRBD1; clone_size: few; v_call: TRBV29-1; j_call: TRBJ1-1; cdr3_nt: TGCAGCGGAAGACAGGGGTCCAACACTGAAGCTTTCTTT; cdr3_aa: CSGRQGSNTEAFF
cdr3_length: 16; d_call: -; clone_size: -; v_call: TRBV14; j_call: TRBJ2-7; cdr3_nt: TGTGCCAGCAGCCCCGTCCGGACATATGAGGCCTACGAGCAGTACTTC; cdr3_aa: CASSPVRTYEAYEQYF
cdr3_length: 16; d_call: -; clone_size: -; v_call: TRBV21-1; j_call: TRBJ2-7; cdr3_nt: TGTGCCAGCAGCAAAGGGGCGAAGTGCCTCTCCTACGAGCAGTACTTC; cdr3_aa: CASSKGAKCLSYEQYF
cdr3_length: 15; d_call: TRBD1; clone_size: few; v_call: TRBV10-3; j_call: TRBJ1-1; cdr3_nt: TGTGCCATCAGTGAAAGGGGGCGATCGGACACTGAAGCTTTCTTT; cdr3_aa: CAISERGRSDTEAFF
cdr3_length: 14; d_call: TRBD1; clone_size: few; v_call: TRBV6-5; j_call: TRBJ1-6; cdr3_nt: TGTGCCAGCAGCCTACAGGGGGCGGAGATACCCCTCCACTTT; cdr3_aa: CASSLQGAEIPLHF
cdr3_length: 14; d_call: TRBD1; clone_size: -; v_call: TRBV7-2; j_call: TRBJ2-3; cdr3_nt: TGTGCCAGCAGCTTGGACAGGGTCACAGATACGCAGTATTTT; cdr3_aa: CASSLDRVTDTQYF
cdr3_length: 17; d_call: -; clone_size: -; v_call: TRBV4-1; j_call: TRBJ2-5; cdr3_nt: TGCGCCAGCAGCCAAGATCCGACTGACGGCCGGGGTCGTCATCCCCACTTC; cdr3_aa: CASSQDPTDGRGRHPHF
cdr3_length: 14; d_call: TRBD1; clone_size: few; v_call: TRBV29-1; j_call: TRBJ2-5; cdr3_nt: TGCAGCGTTGAAATGGGACAGGGCCAAGAGACCCAGTACTTC; cdr3_aa: CSVEMGQGQETQYF
cdr3_length: 15; d_call: -; clone_size: -; v_call: TRBV18; j_call: TRBJ1-2; cdr3_nt: TGTGCCAGCTCACCTCTCCGGGGAGTTAAGGATGGCTACACCTTC; cdr3_aa: CASSPLRGVKDGYTF
cdr3_length: 16; d_call: TRBD2; clone_size: -; v_call: TRBV9; j_call: TRBJ2-5; cdr3_nt: TGTGCCAGCAGCGCAACTAGCGGGGGGATCCAAGAGACCCAGTACTTC; cdr3_aa: CASSATSGGIQETQYF
cdr3_length: 14; d_call: -; clone_size: few; v_call: TRBV2; j_call: TRBJ2-7; cdr3_nt: TGTGCCAGCACGGTTGAGCAGGGGAGTTACGAGCAGTACTTC; cdr3_aa: CASTVEQGSYEQYF
cdr3_length: 16; d_call: -; clone_size: few; v_call: TRBV4-1; j_call: TRBJ1-5; cdr3_nt: TGCGCCAGCAGCCAAGATATGGGCAGGGCCAATCAGCCCCAGCATTTT; cdr3_aa: CASSQDMGRANQPQHF
cdr3_length: 14; d_call: -; clone_size: -; v_call: TRBV7-9; j_call: TRBJ2-7; cdr3_nt: TGTGCCAGCAGTCTCGGGACAAGCTTTTACGAGCAGTACTTC; cdr3_aa: CASSLGTSFYEQYF
cdr3_length: 13; d_call: -; clone_size: few; v_call: TRBV29-1; j_call: TRBJ1-2; cdr3_nt: TGCAGCGTCCGACCGACAGCTTCCTATGGCTACACCTTC; cdr3_aa: CSVRPTASYGYTF
cdr3_length: 15; d_call: -; clone_size: -; v_call: TRBV9; j_call: TRBJ1-2; cdr3_nt: TGTGCCAGCAGCGAGGCAGTGGGGCTGGGGTATGGCTACACCTTC; cdr3_aa: CASSEAVGLGYGYTF
cdr3_length: 15; d_call: TRBD1; clone_size: few; v_call: TRBV27; j_call: TRBJ2-6; cdr3_nt: TGTGCCAGCAGTTTCGGGACAGCTGGGGCCAACGTCCTGACTTTC; cdr3_aa: CASSFGTAGANVLTF
cdr3_length: 17; d_call: -; clone_size: -; v_call: TRBV5-5; j_call: TRBJ2-2; cdr3_nt: TGTGCCAGCAGCTTAGGGTCCGGCTTCAGTTTAACCGGGGAGCTGTTTTTT; cdr3_aa: CASSLGSGFSLTGELFF
cdr3_length: 16; d_call: TRBD2; clone_size: -; v_call: TRBV9; j_call: TRBJ2-7; cdr3_nt: TGTGCCAGCAGCCCGTCCCTAGCGGGGGGGCCCTACGAGCAGTACTTC; cdr3_aa: CASSPSLAGGPYEQYF
cdr3_length: 16; d_call: -; clone_size: few; v_call: TRBV5-4; j_call: TRBJ2-1; cdr3_nt: TGTGCCAGCAGTCCCTCTACAGATGCCGTGGAGAATGAGCAGTTCTTC; cdr3_aa: CASSPSTDAVENEQFF
cdr3_length: 14; d_call: -; clone_size: -; v_call: TRBV6-1; j_call: TRBJ1-2; cdr3_nt: TGTGCCAGCACCCAAGGGGGTGGTAGCTATGGCTACACCTTC; cdr3_aa: CASTQGGGSYGYTF
cdr3_length: 16; d_call: TRBD2; clone_size: few; v_call: TRBV27; j_call: TRBJ2-1; cdr3_nt: TGTGCCAGCAGGACCCAGCGGGGGGGCTCCTACAATGAGCAGTTCTTC; cdr3_aa: CASRTQRGGSYNEQFF